This entry concerns a single T cell receptor (beta chain). Which antigen it targets is not known. Base qualities are not provided; no much larger clone lies one nucleotide away. The library was made by the immunoSEQ multiplex PCR assay. TCRdb mirrors the immuneACCESS table, restricted to in-frame sequences. Some clones are absent from its copies; in checked studies, under half trace to an unresolved V gene, and the reason for the others is unknown. This sample has over 55,000 clones in its table, and around 92% of those were observed once. 2.3% of the sample belongs to the ten largest clones. This sample stems from a study of T cell changes during pregnancy in multiple sclerosis (dated by TCRdb to the late 2010s). Broadly, across the study: Changes in the T cell repertoire over the course of pregnancy were examined in this study in women with multiple sclerosis.

From its cysteine to its phenylalanine, the CDR3 spans 15 amino acids. Just CDR3 DNA is preserved here, 45 bases in frame from base 1. According to the germline V gene, CDR1 reads MDHEN and CDR2 reads SYDVKM. At the junction V is shortened by 4 bases and J by 6 bases, with 15 bases in between. This TCR derives from a female donor with multiple sclerosis, enrolled in a pregnancy study. Sequencing was performed on peripheral blood, taken in the first trimester of pregnancy. The rearrangement joined TRBV28 to TRBJ1-4; possibly the D gene is TRBD1, per 5 matching bases. The CDR3 region has the sequence CASSSGGAGDEKLFF. The DNA sequence follows: TGTGCCAGCAGTTCCGGAGGGGCCGGTGATGAAAAACTGTTTTTT. The entire variable domain, with the stretches around the CDR3 drawn from the reference TRBV28 and TRBJ1-4 proteins, is DVKVTQSSRYLVKRTGEKVFLECVQDMDHENMFWYRQDPGLGLRLIYFSYDVKMKEKGDIPEGYSVSREKKERFSLILESASTNQTSMYLCASSSGGAGDEKLFFGSGTQLSVL.